One and the same sample provided the 11 T cell receptor beta chains below, sequenced in a study of cytomegalovirus exposure and HLA in healthy donors. The PCR was carried out with 60 Vbeta primers and 13 Jbeta primers. Data came from immunoSEQ multiplex PCR; TCRdb stores just in-frame clones and leaves some out. The sample carries over 130,000 clones, 80% recorded once. Sequencing was done on a sample of PBMCs. These receptors all come from a man aged 45 to 65 in good health and CMV-seronegative.

This chain uses TRBV13 with TRBJ2-1, with D unresolved. Germline loops: CDR1 PRHDT, CDR2 FYEKMQ (reference sequence). This CDR3 is built from 12 residues. Trimming cost V 4 bases and J 10 bases, with 11 bases left between them. The CDR3 region has the DNA TGTGCCAGCAGCTCCGTGGGCTTCGAGCAGTTCTTC. It encodes CASSSVGFEQFF.

This CDR3 is CASSPRLEPTDTQYF. The CDR3 DNA follows: TGTGCCAGCAGCCCCCGCTTAGAGCCGACAGATACGCAGTATTTT. V and J are TRBV9 and TRBJ2-3, with D uncertain. The germline V gene encodes CDR1 SGDLS and CDR2 YYNGEE. V lost 4 bases and J lost 3, with 15 bases in between. CDR3 length: 15 residues. The whole variable domain, remainder taken from reference TRBV9 and TRBJ2-3, is DSGVTQTPKHLITATGQRVTLRCSPRSGDLSVYWYQQSLDQGLQFLIQYYNGEERAKGNILERFSAQQFPDLHSELNLSSLELGDSALYFCASSPRLEPTDTQYFGPGTRLTVL.

The V call is TRBV5-4, the J call TRBJ2-7; perhaps TRBD1 as D (6 bases). Germline CDR1 SGHNT, CDR2 YYREEE (reference sequence). This CDR3 spans 15 amino acids. Trimming took off 1 base at V and 0 bases at J, with 11 bases between the two ends. The CDR3 loop is CASSLFDRSSYEQYF. The CDR3 region has the DNA TGTGCCAGCAGCTTGTTCGACAGGAGCTCCTACGAGCAGTACTTC.

V is TRBV5-1 and J is TRBJ2-3, with D tentatively TRBD2 (5 bases). CDR1 SGHRS and CDR2 YFSETQ come from the germline V gene. Between the trimmed V and J ends, which lost 0 bases and 6 bases, there was a span of 11 bases. This CDR3 is 14 amino acids long. The CDR3 loop is CASSLGGSLDTQYF. The CDR3 nucleotides are TGCGCCAGCAGCTTGGGAGGGTCCCTGGATACGCAGTATTTT.

The V gene is TRBV29-1, the J gene TRBJ2-1; D is perhaps TRBD2 (5 bases). This CDR3 comprises 13 residues. V dropped 3 bases and J dropped 5 bases, with 11 bases sitting between them. Germline CDR1 is SQVTM and CDR2 is ANQGSEA. This CDR3 reads CSVEDWKDNEQFF. The CDR3 DNA is TGCAGCGTTGAGGACTGGAAGGACAATGAGCAGTTCTTC.

The chain carries TRBV19 and TRBJ2-7, with 9 bases that match TRBD1. Germline V lookup: CDR1 LNHDA, CDR2 SQIVND (reference sequence). The CDR3 loop spans 15 amino acids. The V segment lost 5 bases and the J segment 4 bases; nucleotides outside the gene matches: 9. CDR3 DNA sequence: TGTGCCAGTAGTCTCGGGACAGGGAGTGCTTACGAGCAGTACTTC. Its translation: CASSLGTGSAYEQYF. The variable domain in full, with the rest retrieved from reference TRBV19 and TRBJ2-7, is DGGITQSPKYLFRKEGQNVTLSCEQNLNHDAMYWYRQDPGQGLRLIYYSQIVNDFQKGDIAEGYSVSREKKESFPLTVTSAQKNPTAFYLCASSLGTGSAYEQYFGPGTRLTVT.

The chain uses TRBV14 and TRBJ1-1, with D perhaps matching TRBD1 (6 bases). The V and J ends lost 5 bases and 1 base respectively, with 14 bases between them. CDR1 and CDR2 from the germline V gene are SGHDN and FVKESK. This CDR3 spans 15 amino acids. DNA of the CDR3: TGTGCCAGCAGCTCATTGACAGGATCGAACACTGAAGCTTTCTTT. This encodes CASSSLTGSNTEAFF.

The rearrangement links TRBV25-1 to TRBJ2-7, with D possibly being TRBD2 (6 bases). V was cut by 8 bases and J by 2 bases, with 25 bases left in between. Per germline, CDR1 MGHDK and CDR2 SYGVNS. The CDR3 extends over 17 amino acids. The CDR3, as DNA: TGTGCCAGCGCGGGGCTACAGGCCGATAAGGGACCCTACGAGCAGTACTTC. Protein product: CASAGLQADKGPYEQYF.

The J gene is TRBJ1-1, the V gene TRBV6-5; TRBD1 agrees at 8 bases. V shed 10 bases, J shed 3 bases, and the junction held 13 bases outside the gene matches. CDR1 is MNHEY, CDR2 SVGAGI, per germline. The CDR3 is made up of 15 amino acids. The CDR3 loop reads CATRDRNIGHTEAFF. CDR3 nucleotide sequence: TGTGCCACCCGGGACAGGAACATCGGACACACTGAAGCTTTCTTT.

The chain uses TRBV11-3 and TRBJ1-3; 12 nucleotides align to TRBD1. V lost 4 bases to trimming and J lost 3 bases; unmatched junction nucleotides: 10. The CDR3 has 18 residues. The germline CDR1 and CDR2 sequences are SGHNT and YENEEA. The CDR3, as DNA: TGTGCCAGCAGCTCCCAGGGACAGGGGGCGGAAAGTGGAAACACCATATATTTT. Translating it yields CASSSQGQGAESGNTIYF.

Concerning this clone: The same CDR3 is also encoded by other DNA sequences in this sample. The rearrangement links TRBV5-4 to TRBJ2-7; 7 bases agree with TRBD1. Germline CDR1 reads SGHNT; CDR2 reads YYREEE (reference sequence). Unmatched junction bases numbered 2, after V lost 2 bases and J lost 0 bases. The CDR3 loop spans 14 amino acids. CDR3 DNA sequence: TGTGCCAGCAGCTTACAGGGGAGCTCCTACGAGCAGTACTTC. Protein sequence: CASSLQGSSYEQYF. Looking up the rest from reference TRBV5-4 and TRBJ2-7 gives the full variable domain: ETGVTQSPTHLIKTRGQQVTLRCSSQSGHNTVSWYQQALGQGPQFIFQYYREEENGRGNFPPRFSGLQFPNYSSELNVNALELDDSALYLCASSLQGSSYEQYFGPGTRLTVT.